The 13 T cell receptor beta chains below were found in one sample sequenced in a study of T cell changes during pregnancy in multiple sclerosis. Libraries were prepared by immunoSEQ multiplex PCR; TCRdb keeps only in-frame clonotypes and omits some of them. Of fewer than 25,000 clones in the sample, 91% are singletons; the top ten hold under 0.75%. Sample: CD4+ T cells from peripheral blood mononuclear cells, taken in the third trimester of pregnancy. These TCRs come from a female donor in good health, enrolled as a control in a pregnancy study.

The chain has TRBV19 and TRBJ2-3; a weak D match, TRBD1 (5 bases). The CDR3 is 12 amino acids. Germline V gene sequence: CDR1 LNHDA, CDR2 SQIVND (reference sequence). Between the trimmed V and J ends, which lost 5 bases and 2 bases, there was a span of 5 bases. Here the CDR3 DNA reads TGTGCCAGTAGTGGGGCCACAGATACGCAGTATTTT. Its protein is CASSGATDTQYF. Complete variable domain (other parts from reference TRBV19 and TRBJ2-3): DGGITQSPKYLFRKEGQNVTLSCEQNLNHDAMYWYRQDPGQGLRLIYYSQIVNDFQKGDIAEGYSVSREKKESFPLTVTSAQKNPTAFYLCASSGATDTQYFGPGTRLTVL.

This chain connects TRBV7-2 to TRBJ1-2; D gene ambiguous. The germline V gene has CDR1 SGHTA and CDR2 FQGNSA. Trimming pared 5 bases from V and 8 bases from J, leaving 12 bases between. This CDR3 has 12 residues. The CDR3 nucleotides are TGTGCCAGCAGCCTAGACGGCGGGGGCTACACCTTC. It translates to CASSLDGGGYTF.

The CDR3 bases are TGCGCCAGCAGCCCTGAAATTACAGGGTTGGGGACTGAAGCTTTCTTT. This translates into CASSPEITGLGTEAFF. The chain uses TRBV5-1 and TRBJ1-1; possibly TRBD1 for D (6 bases). CDR1 is SGHRS and CDR2 is YFSETQ in the germline V gene. The germline V and J ends were trimmed by 4 bases and 5 bases, with 21 bases remaining between them. The CDR3 extends over 16 amino acids.

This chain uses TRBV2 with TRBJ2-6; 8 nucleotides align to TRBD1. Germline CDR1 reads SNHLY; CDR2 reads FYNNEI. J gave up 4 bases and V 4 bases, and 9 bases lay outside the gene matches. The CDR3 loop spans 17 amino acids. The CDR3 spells CASSVETGVSGANVLTF. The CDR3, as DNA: TGTGCCAGCAGTGTCGAGACAGGGGTCTCGGGGGCCAACGTCCTGACTTTC.

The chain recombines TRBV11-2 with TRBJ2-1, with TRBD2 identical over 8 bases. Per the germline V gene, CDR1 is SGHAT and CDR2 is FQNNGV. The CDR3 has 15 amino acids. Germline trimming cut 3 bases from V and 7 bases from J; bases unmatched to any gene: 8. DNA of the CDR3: TGTGCCAGCAGCTTGCCCAGCGGGAGATCAAATGAGCAGTTCTTC. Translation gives CASSLPSGRSNEQFF.

CDR3 amino acids: CASTPRQGGPFSGANVLTF. DNA of the CDR3: TGTGCCAGTACCCCTCGACAGGGAGGCCCTTTCAGCGGGGCCAACGTCCTGACTTTC. V and J are TRBV19 and TRBJ2-6; D possibly corresponds to TRBD1 (7 bases). The CDR3 consists of 19 residues. V was trimmed by 7 bases and J by 4 bases, leaving 26 bases between them. Germline V gives CDR1 LNHDA, CDR2 SQIVND (reference sequence).

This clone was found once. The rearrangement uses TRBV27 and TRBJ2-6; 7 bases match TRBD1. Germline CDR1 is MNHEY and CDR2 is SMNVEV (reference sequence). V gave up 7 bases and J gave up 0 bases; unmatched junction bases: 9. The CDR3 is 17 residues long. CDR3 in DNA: TGTGCCAGCACCTGGGGACAGTCCCCCTCTGGGGCCAACGTCCTGACTTTC. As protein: CASTWGQSPSGANVLTF.

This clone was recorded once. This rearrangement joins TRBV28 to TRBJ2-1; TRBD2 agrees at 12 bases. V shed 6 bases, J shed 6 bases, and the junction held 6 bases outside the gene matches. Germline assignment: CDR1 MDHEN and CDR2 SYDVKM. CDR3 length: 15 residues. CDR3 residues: CASSPGLAGPNEQFF. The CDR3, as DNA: TGTGCCAGCAGCCCAGGACTAGCGGGACCCAATGAGCAGTTCTTC.

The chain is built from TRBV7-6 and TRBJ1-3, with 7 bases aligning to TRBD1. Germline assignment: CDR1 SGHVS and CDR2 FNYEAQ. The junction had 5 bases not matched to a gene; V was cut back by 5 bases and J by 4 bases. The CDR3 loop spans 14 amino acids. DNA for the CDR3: TGTGCCAGCAGCCACCGGGACAGCGGAAACACCATATATTTT. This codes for CASSHRDSGNTIYF.

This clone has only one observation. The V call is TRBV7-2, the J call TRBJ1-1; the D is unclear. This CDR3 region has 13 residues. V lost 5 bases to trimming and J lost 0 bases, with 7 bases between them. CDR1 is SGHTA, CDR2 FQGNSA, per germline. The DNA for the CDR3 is TGTGCCAGCAGCCATGAGATGAACACTGAAGCTTTCTTT. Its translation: CASSHEMNTEAFF.

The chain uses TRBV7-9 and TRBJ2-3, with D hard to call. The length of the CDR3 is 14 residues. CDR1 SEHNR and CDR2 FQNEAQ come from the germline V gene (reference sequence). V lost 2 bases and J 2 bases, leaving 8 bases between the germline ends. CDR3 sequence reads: CASSLLTTTDTQYF. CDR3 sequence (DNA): TGTGCCAGCAGCTTACTAACTACCACAGATACGCAGTATTTT. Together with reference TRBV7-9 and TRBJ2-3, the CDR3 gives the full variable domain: DTGVSQNPRHKITKRGQNVTFRCDPISEHNRLYWYRQTLGQGPEFLTYFQNEAQLEKSRLLSDRFSAERPKGSFSTLEIQRTEQGDSAMYLCASSLLTTTDTQYFGPGTRLTVL.

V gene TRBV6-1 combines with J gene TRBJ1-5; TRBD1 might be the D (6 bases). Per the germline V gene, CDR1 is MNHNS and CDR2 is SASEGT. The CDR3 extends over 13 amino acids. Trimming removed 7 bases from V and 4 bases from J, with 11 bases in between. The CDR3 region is CASNTGRNQPQHF. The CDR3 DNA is TGTGCCAGCAATACAGGGCGAAATCAGCCCCAGCATTTT.

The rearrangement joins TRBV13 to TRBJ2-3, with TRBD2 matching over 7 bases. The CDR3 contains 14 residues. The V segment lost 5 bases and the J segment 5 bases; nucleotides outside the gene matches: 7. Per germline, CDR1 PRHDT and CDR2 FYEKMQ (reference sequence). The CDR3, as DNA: TGTGCCAGCAGCCCCGGGGGGTTGGGAGATACGCAGTATTTT. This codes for CASSPGGLGDTQYF.